The 3 T cell receptor beta chains below come from one sample, sequenced in a study of OX40 agonist ivuxolimab in advanced cancers. Assay: immunoSEQ multiplex PCR; the TCRdb copy retains only in-frame clones and omits some. The table includes 55,000 to 70,000 clones, around nine tenths detected once. The starting material was CD4+ or CD8+ T cells sorted from blood, obtained in a trial of the OX40 agonist ivuxolimab. Every receptor here comes from an adult with an advanced solid tumor such as melanoma, head and neck, liver or kidney cancer.

The chain has TRBV5-6 and TRBJ1-4; D gene ambiguous. This CDR3 spans 14 amino acids. The ends were cut back, 4 bases at V and 6 bases at J, with 13 bases in the middle. In germline, CDR1 is SGHDT, CDR2 YYEEEE. The CDR3 is CASSLQLFHEKLFF. CDR3 nucleotides: TGTGCCAGCAGCCTACAGCTGTTCCATGAAAAACTGTTTTTT.

V is TRBV7-9 and J is TRBJ1-5, with D possibly TRBD1 on 6 matching bases. This CDR3 is 14 amino acids long. The V gene lost 5 bases and the J gene lost 7 bases, with 15 bases spanning the gap. CDR1 SEHNR and CDR2 FQNEAQ come from the germline V gene (reference sequence). The CDR3 DNA is TGTGCCAGCAGCCCAAACAGGGAAAGACAGCCCCAGCATTTT. Its translation: CASSPNRERQPQHF.

The gene calls are TRBV15 and TRBJ2-7; TRBD1 matches 10 bases. The CDR3 consists of 14 residues. V was clipped by 4 bases and J by 6 bases; unmatched bases: 6. CDR1 is LNHNV and CDR2 is YYDKDF in the germline V gene (reference sequence). CDR3 protein: CATSISGTGAEQYF. The CDR3, as DNA: TGTGCCACCAGCATATCCGGGACAGGGGCCGAGCAGTACTTC.